The rows below give T cell receptor beta chains drawn from one sample of a study of CD8+ T cells in alopecia areata. Sequencing used immunoSEQ multiplex PCR; TCRdb keeps in-frame clones, though not all of them. The table lists some 170,000 clones, about 70% of them singletons, with approximately 10% in the top ten. The sample consisted of CD8+ T cells sorted from blood, taken at week 0. The receptors derive from a human donor with alopecia areata. Both conserved end residues are part of each CDR3. The D gene is left open where the match is weak. The listing skips clone size in some rows; elsewhere it reads once, few, many or a size class.

>.|TRBV27|TRBJ2-1|13|.
CATAGNLDNEQFF
TGTGCCACCGCGGGGAACCTGGACAATGAGCAGTTCTTC
>.|TRBV27|TRBJ1-1|15|.
CASSLRTTLNTEAFF
TGTGCCAGCAGTTTACGGACCACCTTGAACACTGAAGCTTTCTTT
>.|TRBV7-9|TRBJ2-7|14|.
CASSLAGRGGEQYF
TGTGCCAGCAGCTTAGCCGGCAGGGGAGGGGAGCAGTACTTC
>.|TRBV29-1|TRBJ1-2|12|.
CSVYRDNYGYTF
TGCAGCGTTTACAGGGACAACTATGGCTACACCTTC
>.|TRBV13|TRBJ2-1|15|.
CASSRRDLGYNEQFF
TGTGCCAGCAGCCGCCGGGACTTAGGCTACAATGAGCAGTTCTTC
>.|TRBV4-1|TRBJ2-5|13|.
CASSQDRQGTQYF
TGCGCCAGCAGCCAAGATCGTCAGGGGACCCAGTACTTC
>few|TRBV4-1|TRBJ1-5|13|.
CASSQAGGQPQHF
TGCGCCAGCAGCCAAGCGGGGGGTCAGCCCCAGCATTTT
>.|TRBV9|TRBJ1-2|10|.
CASSGDGYTF
TGTGCCAGCAGCGGAGATGGCTACACCTTC
>.|TRBV2|TRBJ2-3|14|TRBD1
CAMDRGRSTDTQYF
TGTGCCATGGACAGGGGCAGGAGCACAGATACGCAGTATTTT
>.|TRBV5-1|TRBJ1-1|16|.
CASSLAGKGSNTEAFF
TGCGCCAGCAGCTTGGCCGGCAAAGGATCGAACACTGAAGCTTTCTTT
>.|TRBV6-6|TRBJ2-7|15|.
CASSYHGQGAYEQYF
TGTGCCAGCAGTTACCATGGGCAGGGTGCCTACGAGCAGTACTTC
>.|TRBV29-1|TRBJ2-7|13|.
CSVQESATYEQYF
TGCAGCGTACAGGAGTCCGCTACCTACGAGCAGTACTTC
>once|TRBV11-1|TRBJ1-2|14|TRBD1
CASSLADRGYGYTF
TGTGCCAGCAGCTTAGCGGACAGGGGGTACGGCTACACCTTC
>.|TRBV5-1|TRBJ1-6|14|.
CASSLVLYNSPLHF
TGCGCCAGCAGCTTGGTCCTCTATAATTCACCCCTCCACTTT
>.|TRBV6-5|TRBJ2-5|15|.
CASTGRETLQETQYF
TGTGCCAGCACAGGGCGTGAGACATTACAAGAGACCCAGTACTTC
>.|TRBV20-1|TRBJ2-7|8|.
CSASEQYF
TGCAGTGCTAGCGAGCAGTACTTC
>few|TRBV5-6|TRBJ1-5|15|.
CASSLGGYSNQPQHF
TGTGCCAGCAGCTTGGGGGGATATAGCAATCAGCCCCAGCATTTT
>.|TRBV30|TRBJ1-2|13|TRBD1
CAWSLSGGYGYTF
TGTGCCTGGAGTCTCTCAGGGGGCTATGGCTACACCTTC
>few|TRBV5-1|TRBJ2-7|13|TRBD1
CASSWDRVWEQYF
TGCGCCAGCAGCTGGGACAGGGTGTGGGAGCAGTACTTC
>.|TRBV30|TRBJ1-2|13|TRBD1
CAWEDRGLSGYTF
TGTGCCTGGGAGGACAGGGGGCTGTCTGGCTACACCTTC
>few|TRBV7-9|TRBJ2-7|12|.
CASSSRSYEQYF
TGTGCCAGCAGCTCCAGAAGCTACGAGCAGTACTTC
>.|TRBV10-1|TRBJ2-2|14|TRBD1
CAVGTGGLSGELFF
TGCGCCGTGGGGACAGGGGGCCTTTCCGGGGAGCTGTTTTTT
>.|TRBV30|TRBJ2-5|15|.
CAWSALGGYQETQYF
TGTGCCTGGAGTGCCTTGGGAGGATACCAAGAGACCCAGTACTTC
>.|TRBV27|TRBJ2-7|14|TRBD2
CASSPRTSSYEQYF
TGTGCCAGCAGTCCACGGACTAGCTCCTACGAGCAGTACTTC
>few|TRBV5-1|TRBJ1-1|15|.
CASSLRGQPNTEAFF
TGCGCCAGCAGCTTAAGGGGCCAGCCGAACACTGAAGCTTTCTTT
>.|TRBV7-9|TRBJ1-1|13|.
CASGVSLNTEAFF
TGTGCCAGCGGGGTCTCCCTGAACACTGAAGCTTTCTTT
>.|TRBV2|TRBJ2-5|15|.
CASSDWTAPKETQYF
TGTGCCAGCAGTGACTGGACAGCCCCTAAAGAGACCCAGTACTTC
>.|TRBV7-9|TRBJ2-1|14|.
CASSPLSSSMEQFF
TGTGCCAGCAGCCCCCTCTCGTCTTCAATGGAGCAGTTCTTC
>.|TRBV4-1|TRBJ2-7|11|.
CASNGGGEQYF
TGCGCCAGCAACGGGGGAGGTGAGCAGTACTTC
>few|TRBV29-1|TRBJ2-1|10|TRBD2
CSGGGNEQFF
TGCAGCGGCGGGGGGAATGAGCAGTTCTTC
>.|TRBV5-1|TRBJ2-7|14|.
CASSAGSGSYEQYF
TGCGCCAGCAGCGCCGGATCGGGCTCCTACGAGCAGTACTTC
>.|TRBV13|TRBJ2-1|13|.
CASSWLSYNEQFF
TGTGCCAGCAGCTGGCTTTCGTACAATGAGCAGTTCTTC
>few|TRBV29-1|TRBJ2-5|13|.
CSVRASVDETQYF
TGCAGCGTTCGGGCTAGCGTCGACGAGACCCAGTACTTC
>.|TRBV2|TRBJ1-2|14|TRBD1
CASSAPGTAYGYTF
TGTGCCAGCAGCGCCCCCGGGACAGCTTATGGCTACACCTTC
>.|TRBV30|TRBJ1-6|14|.
CAWAIGQINSPLHF
TGTGCCTGGGCTATAGGACAGATTAATTCACCCCTCCACTTT
>.|TRBV5-1|TRBJ2-1|15|.
CASSFRGEGYNEQFF
TGCGCCAGCAGCTTTCGGGGAGAGGGATACAATGAGCAGTTCTTC
>.|TRBV5-1|TRBJ1-6|14|.
CASSLGGSNSPLHF
TGCGCCAGCAGCTTGGGCGGTTCTAACTCACCCCTCCACTTT
>.|TRBV5-8|TRBJ1-2|9|.
CASTLGYTF
TGTGCCAGCACCCTTGGCTACACCTTC
>few|TRBV6-5|TRBJ1-2|14|TRBD1
CASSPGQSNYGYTF
TGTGCCAGCAGCCCGGGACAGTCAAACTATGGCTACACCTTC
>few|TRBV19|TRBJ2-1|14|TRBD2
CASSRGGVYNEQFF
TGTGCCAGTAGCCGGGGAGGGGTCTACAATGAGCAGTTCTTC
>few|TRBV30|TRBJ2-5|16|TRBD2
CAWSVLAGERQETQYF
TGTGCCTGGAGTGTACTAGCGGGGGAGCGGCAAGAGACCCAGTACTTC
>.|TRBV9|TRBJ1-2|13|.
CASSSTLDYGYTF
TGTGCCAGCAGCTCCACCTTGGACTATGGCTACACCTTC
>.|TRBV30|TRBJ1-1|13|.
CAWSGFADTEAFF
TGTGCCTGGAGTGGGTTTGCGGACACTGAAGCTTTCTTT